This T cell receptor (beta chain) was captured in a study of spatial heterogeneity in lung cancer. About the study: Roughly 2 years after resection was the median timing of the follow-up PBMC samples, which were sequenced when available. The count of detected beta-chain sequences consistently exceeded that of alpha-chain sequences.

MiXCR, run by TCRdb on the 5' RACE reads, gives a single entry per CDR3 protein. Here the sample spans approximately 43,000 distinct CDR3 sequences, roughly a tenth being singletons. Time point meaning: blood at routine non-recurrence follow-up after resection. The authors sequenced whole RNA from tumor, nontumor lung or frozen PBMC without sorting. Sequencing used PBMCs, obtained at follow-up. This receptor was identified in a female donor with early-stage non-small cell lung cancer.

The CDR3 DNA follows: TGTGCCAGCAGCCGGATCTCGACAGGGGGCATGTACTTC. Protein product: CASSRISTGGMYF. This chain joins TRBV14 and TRBJ2-7; TRBD1 matches at 10 bases. Trimming took 4 bases from V and 12 from J; bases not matched to a gene: 9. Germline V gives CDR1 SGHDN, CDR2 FVKESK. The CDR3 sequence is 13 residues long. Combining the CDR3 with reference TRBV14 and TRBJ2-7 gives the whole variable domain EAGVTQFPSHSVIEKGQTVTLRCDPISGHDNLYWYRRVMGKEIKFLLHFVKESKQDESGMPNNRFLAERTGGTYSTLKVQPAELEDSGVYFCASSRISTGGMYFGPGTRLTVT.